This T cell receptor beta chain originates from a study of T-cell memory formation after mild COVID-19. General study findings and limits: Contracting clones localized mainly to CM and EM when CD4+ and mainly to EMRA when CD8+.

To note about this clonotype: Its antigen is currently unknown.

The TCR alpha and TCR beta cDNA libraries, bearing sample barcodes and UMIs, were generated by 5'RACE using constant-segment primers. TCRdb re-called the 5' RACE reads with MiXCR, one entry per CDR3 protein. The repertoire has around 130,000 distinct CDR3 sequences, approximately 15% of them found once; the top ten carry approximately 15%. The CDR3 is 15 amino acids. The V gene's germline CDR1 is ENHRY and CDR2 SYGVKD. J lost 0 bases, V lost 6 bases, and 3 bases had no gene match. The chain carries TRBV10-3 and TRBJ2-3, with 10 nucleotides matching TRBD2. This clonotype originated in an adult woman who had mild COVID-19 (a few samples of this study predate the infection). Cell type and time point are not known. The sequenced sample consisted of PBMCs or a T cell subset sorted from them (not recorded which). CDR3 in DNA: TGTGCCATCAGCCCTAGCGGGGGAAGCACAGATACGCAGTATTTT. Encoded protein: CAISPSGGSTDTQYF.